These T cell receptor beta chains were read from a single sample in a study of molecular identifiers for immune sequencing clone quantification. TCRdb re-derived calls from the PCR reads in MiXCR, one entry per CDR3 protein. The profile shows tens of thousands of distinct CDR3 sequences, roughly 23% of them singletons. Sequenced input: naive CD8+ T cells from blood, with Jurkat cell RNA spiked in. The receptors were gathered from a human donor in good health. Some libraries in this study had Jurkat cell RNA spiked in. Both conserved end residues are part of each CDR3. D genes are given only for firm matches. Some rows have no size entry. The others give once, few or many, or a class for an expanded clone.

j_gene	abundance	v_gene	d_gene	CDR3nt	CDR3aa
TRBJ1-6	-	TRBV7-9	-	TGTGCCAGCAGCCCCCCAAGGGGGACGCCTTCTAATTCACCCCTCCACTTT	CASSPPRGTPSNSPLHF
TRBJ1-3	many	TRBV5-4	TRBD1	TGTGCCAGCACCCGCAACAGGGGCGGCTCTGGAAACACCATATATTTT	CASTRNRGGSGNTIYF
TRBJ2-3	many	TRBV27	TRBD1	TGTGCCAGCAGTTATCAGACAGGGGCAGCAGATACGCAGTATTTT	CASSYQTGAADTQYF
TRBJ2-1	many	TRBV4-3	TRBD2	TGCGCCAGCAGCCAAGATCGCGGGGGGTGGTATGAGCAGTTCTTC	CASSQDRGGWYEQFF
TRBJ2-3	many	TRBV6-2/TRBV6-3	TRBD2	TGTGCCAGCAGTCGACTAGCGGTCACAGATACGCAGTATTTT	CASSRLAVTDTQYF
TRBJ1-1	-	TRBV6-5	-	TGTGCCAGCAGTTCCTTACAGGGATACGAAGCTTTCTTT	CASSSLQGYEAFF
TRBJ1-1	few	TRBV4-1	-	TGCGCCAGCAGCCAAGAACGAACCGGGGGCGCTTTCTTT	CASSQERTGGAFF
TRBJ2-3	many	TRBV7-9	TRBD1	TGTGCCAGCAGCCCACCTCCGGGACAGGTAACTTCTGGCACAGATACGCAGTATTTT	CASSPPPGQVTSGTDTQYF
TRBJ1-1	many	TRBV12-3/TRBV12-4	-	TGTGCCAGTGAAGACAGCTTGAACACTGAAGCTTTCTTT	CASEDSLNTEAFF
TRBJ1-5	many	TRBV15	-	TGTGCCACCAGCCCACAGGAATATAGCAATCAGCCCCAGCATTTT	CATSPQEYSNQPQHF
TRBJ2-1	few	TRBV10-3	-	TGTGCCATCAGTGAGGAACCTGTTCAGAGCTCCTACAATGAGCAGTTCTTC	CAISEEPVQSSYNEQFF
TRBJ1-5	many	TRBV27	-	TGTGCCAGCAGTGAGCACAGGGTTAATCAGCCCCAGCATTTT	CASSEHRVNQPQHF
TRBJ1-5	many	TRBV12-3/TRBV12-4	TRBD1	TGTGCCAGCAGCCTGGACAGGGGGGAGCCCCAGCATTTT	CASSLDRGEPQHF
TRBJ2-1	few	TRBV4-3	TRBD2	TGCGCCAGCAGCCAAGTTCGCGCTAGCGGGACCTACAATGAGCAGTTCTTC	CASSQVRASGTYNEQFF
TRBJ1-1	many	TRBV6-5	-	TGTGCCAGCAGTTACTTGACAAACACTGAAGCTTTCTTT	CASSYLTNTEAFF
TRBJ1-5	many	TRBV12-3/TRBV12-4	-	TGTGCCAGCAGTTTAGTAGGGGGAAGCAATCAGCCCCAGCATTTT	CASSLVGGSNQPQHF
TRBJ2-7	many	TRBV4-1	-	TGCGCCAGCAGCCAAGAGTTTAGAGGGATGAGCGAGCAGTACTTC	CASSQEFRGMSEQYF
TRBJ2-5	many	TRBV5-4	TRBD2	TGTGCCAGCAGCTCAGGACTAGCGGTCTTGGAGACCCAGTACTTC	CASSSGLAVLETQYF
TRBJ2-5	many	TRBV13	TRBD2	TGTGCCAGCAGCCAGGGACTAGCGGGATTCGGAGAAGAGACCCAGTACTTC	CASSQGLAGFGEETQYF
TRBJ2-1	few	TRBV7-9	-	TGTGCCAACAGCACCAAAAACAGGGGAGGTATCAATGAGCAGTTCTTC	CANSTKNRGGINEQFF
TRBJ2-7	few	TRBV27	TRBD1	TGTGCCAGCAGTCCAGAGACAGGGGGGTACTACGAGCAGTACTTC	CASSPETGGYYEQYF
TRBJ2-1	-	TRBV2	-	TGTGCCAGCCTGTTGACTACGGGCAATGAGCAGTTCTTC	CASLLTTGNEQFF
TRBJ2-7	many	TRBV14	-	TGTGCCAGCAGCGCCCGGGTCTCTACCTACGAGCAGTACTTC	CASSARVSTYEQYF
TRBJ2-1	-	TRBV12-3/TRBV12-4	-	TGTGCCAGCAGTTTAAAAGGAGGGAGGCGGGAGCAGTTCTTC	CASSLKGGRREQFF
TRBJ2-1	many	TRBV4-1	TRBD2	TGCGCCAGCAGCCGAAGACTAGCGGAGTACAATGAGCAGTTCTTC	CASSRRLAEYNEQFF
TRBJ2-3	many	TRBV20-1	TRBD1	TGCAGTGCTACTAGAGGACAACGGGACAGCGCATCGGATACGCAGTATTTT	CSATRGQRDSASDTQYF
TRBJ2-2	-	TRBV7-9	-	TGTGCCAGCAGCTCCTCCTGGGGCTCTAAAATCGGCACCGGGGAGCTGTTTTTT	CASSSSWGSKIGTGELFF
TRBJ2-1	few	TRBV19	-	TGTGCCAGTACAATTGGGGGGAGCTCCTACAATGAGCAGTTCTTC	CASTIGGSSYNEQFF
TRBJ2-7	many	TRBV15	-	TGTGCCACCAGCACAGAAAGAGGTTACGAGCAGTACTTC	CATSTERGYEQYF
TRBJ1-3	many	TRBV5-1	-	TGCGCCAGCAGTTGGACCGGGGGTTCTGGAAACACCATATATTTT	CASSWTGGSGNTIYF
TRBJ2-7	many	TRBV9	TRBD2	TGTGCCAGCAGCGTAGGAGGTAGCGGGGCCTCCTACGAGCAGTACTTC	CASSVGGSGASYEQYF
TRBJ1-6	once	TRBV15	TRBD1	TGTGCCACCAGCAGACCGGGACAGATTAGTTCACCCCTCCACTTT	CATSRPGQISSPLHF
TRBJ2-7	many	TRBV27	-	TGTGCCAGCAGTCCCTCCGTGACAGGTTACGAGCAGTACTTC	CASSPSVTGYEQYF
TRBJ2-3	-	TRBV10-3	TRBD2	TGTGCCGTCGGGACTAGCGGGATCCCAGATACGCAGTATTTT	CAVGTSGIPDTQYF
TRBJ1-1	-	TRBV20-1	-	TGCAGTGCTACGGGGGTGAACACTGAAGCTTTCTTT	CSATGVNTEAFF
TRBJ2-1	few	TRBV6-2/TRBV6-3	TRBD2	TGTGCCAGCAGCCTCGTGACTAGCCCCATTGGGGAGAAATCCTACAATGAGCAGTTCTTC	CASSLVTSPIGEKSYNEQFF
TRBJ2-4	-	TRBV6-1	-	TGTGCCAGCAGTGCCCCTTTGGGGGTTGAAAACATTCAGTACTTC	CASSAPLGVENIQYF
TRBJ1-1	few	TRBV13	-	TGTGCCAGCAGCGCCCGTGGAGGCCAGGGGAACACTGAAGCTTTCTTT	CASSARGGQGNTEAFF
TRBJ2-5	many	TRBV7-9	-	TGTGCCAGCAGCAACCAAGAGACCCAGTACTTC	CASSNQETQYF
TRBJ1-5	few	TRBV19	-	TGTGCCAGTAGTATGGGGACAAGGGCCAGCAATCAGCCCCAGCATTTT	CASSMGTRASNQPQHF
TRBJ1-1	-	TRBV27	-	TGTGCCAGCAGTTTATATGGGGGTCTAGAGGACACTGAAGCTTTCTTT	CASSLYGGLEDTEAFF
TRBJ2-7	-	TRBV7-9	-	TGTGCCAGCAGGACACTTAACTACGAGCAGTACTTC	CASRTLNYEQYF
TRBJ2-2	-	TRBV3-1	TRBD2	TGTGCCAGCAGTCATCTAGCGGGGGGGGGACGAGGGGAGCTGTTTTTT	CASSHLAGGGRGELFF
TRBJ2-5	-	TRBV7-9	-	TGTGCCACAAGGGAGGGTTTGGACAGGAGGGAGACCCAGTACTTC	CATREGLDRRETQYF
TRBJ1-5	many	TRBV12-3/TRBV12-4	-	TGTGCCAGCAGCCACGCCCCCGGGACGGAGAATCAGCCCCAGCATTTT	CASSHAPGTENQPQHF
TRBJ1-1	many	TRBV9	-	TGTGCCAGCAGCGAGGGCGGTGGGACTGAAGCTTTCTTT	CASSEGGGTEAFF
TRBJ1-1	many	TRBV11-2	TRBD1	TGTGCCAGCAGCTTAGTATCAGGGGGCACTGAAGCTTTCTTT	CASSLVSGGTEAFF
TRBJ1-5	-	TRBV30	-	TGTGCCTGGAGTCCAGGGGTGAGCAATCAGCCCCAGCATTTT	CAWSPGVSNQPQHF
TRBJ2-5	many	TRBV6-9	TRBD1	TGTGCCAGCAGTTATTCGCCGACAGGGGGTTACCAAGAGACCCAGTACTTC	CASSYSPTGGYQETQYF
TRBJ2-3	-	TRBV4-1	TRBD2	TGCGCCAGCAGCCAAGGAGGGGGACTAGCGGGAGTTGCAGATACGCAGTATTTT	CASSQGGGLAGVADTQYF